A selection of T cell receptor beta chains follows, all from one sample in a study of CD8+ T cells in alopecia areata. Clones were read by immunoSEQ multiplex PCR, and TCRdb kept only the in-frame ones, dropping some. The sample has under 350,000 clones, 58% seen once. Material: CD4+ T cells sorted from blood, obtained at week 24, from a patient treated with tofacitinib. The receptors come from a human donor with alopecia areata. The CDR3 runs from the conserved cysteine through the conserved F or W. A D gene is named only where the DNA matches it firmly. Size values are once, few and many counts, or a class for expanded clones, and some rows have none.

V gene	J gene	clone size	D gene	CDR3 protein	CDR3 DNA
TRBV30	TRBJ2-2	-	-	CAWISRPLSNTGELFF	TGTGCCTGGATATCGCGGCCCTTATCGAACACCGGGGAGCTGTTTTTT
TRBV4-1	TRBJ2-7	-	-	CASSRSGVSSYEQYF	TGCGCCAGCAGCCGGAGTGGTGTTAGCTCCTACGAGCAGTACTTC
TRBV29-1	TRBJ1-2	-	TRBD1	CSVAQGSYGYTF	TGCAGCGTTGCACAGGGGAGCTATGGCTACACCTTC
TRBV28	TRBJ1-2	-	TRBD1	CASSFIFRGRGGYTF	TGTGCCAGCAGTTTTATCTTCAGGGGGCGGGGTGGCTACACCTTC
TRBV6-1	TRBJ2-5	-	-	CASSGQAQETQYF	TGTGCCAGCAGTGGACAGGCGCAAGAGACCCAGTACTTC
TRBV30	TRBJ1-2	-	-	CASSPPTGYGYTF	TGTGCCTCTAGTCCCCCGACGGGGTATGGCTACACCTTC
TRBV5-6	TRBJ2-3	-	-	CASSLGGSGDTQYF	TGTGCCAGCAGCTTGGGAGGTAGTGGGGATACGCAGTATTTT
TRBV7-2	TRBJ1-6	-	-	CASKWPGTSPLHF	TGTGCCAGCAAATGGCCGGGGACTTCACCCCTCCACTTT
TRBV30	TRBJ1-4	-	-	CAWSAGPNEKLFF	TGTGCCTGGAGTGCAGGGCCTAATGAAAAACTGTTTTTT
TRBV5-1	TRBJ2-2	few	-	CASSLEQANTGELFF	TGCGCCAGCAGCTTGGAACAGGCGAACACCGGGGAGCTGTTTTTT
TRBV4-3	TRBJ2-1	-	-	CASSTIGGYNEQFF	TGCGCCAGCAGCACCATAGGGGGATACAATGAGCAGTTCTTC
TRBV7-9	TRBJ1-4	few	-	CASSELGTANEKLFF	TGTGCCAGCAGCGAGCTGGGGACCGCGAATGAAAAACTGTTTTTT
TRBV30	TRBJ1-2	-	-	CAWRAGAHYGYTF	TGTGCCTGGAGGGCAGGGGCCCACTATGGCTACACCTTC
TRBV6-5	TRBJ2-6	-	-	CASGTRGTGANVLTF	TGTGCCAGCGGGACAAGGGGCACTGGGGCCAACGTCCTGACTTTC
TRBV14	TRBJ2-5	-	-	CASSHAYRETQYF	TGTGCCAGCAGCCATGCCTACCGGGAGACCCAGTACTTC
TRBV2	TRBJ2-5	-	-	CASSVGWETQYF	TGTGCCAGCAGTGTCGGGTGGGAGACCCAGTACTTC
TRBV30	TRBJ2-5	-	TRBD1	CARGTGAETQYF	TGTGCCCGGGGGACAGGGGCAGAGACCCAGTACTTC
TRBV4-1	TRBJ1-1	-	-	CASSHPGEGATEAFF	TGCGCCAGCAGCCACCCCGGCGAAGGAGCCACTGAAGCTTTCTTT
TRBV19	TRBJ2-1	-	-	CASSTLLRGRGNEQFF	TGTGCCAGTAGTACCCTTCTGCGGGGGCGGGGCAATGAGCAGTTCTTC
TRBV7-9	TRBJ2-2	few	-	CASSPRGTNTGELFF	TGTGCCAGCAGCCCAAGAGGGACGAACACCGGGGAGCTGTTTTTT
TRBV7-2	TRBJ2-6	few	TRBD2	CASSARGAGANVLTF	TGTGCCAGCAGCGCGCGGGGGGCTGGGGCCAACGTCCTGACTTTC
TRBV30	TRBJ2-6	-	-	CAWSVRTRAGANVLTF	TGTGCCTGGAGTGTACGGACCAGGGCAGGGGCCAACGTCCTGACTTTC
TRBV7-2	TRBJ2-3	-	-	CASREDFTGADTQYF	TGTGCCAGCAGAGAGGACTTCACGGGGGCCGATACGCAGTATTTT
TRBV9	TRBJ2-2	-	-	CASSVGGPGELFF	TGTGCCAGCAGCGTAGGGGGCCCCGGGGAGCTGTTTTTT
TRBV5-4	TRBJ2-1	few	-	CASSSRDKGYNEQFF	TGTGCCAGCAGCTCCCGGGACAAAGGCTACAATGAGCAGTTCTTC
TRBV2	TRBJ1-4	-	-	CASSEEGGTLFF	TGTGCCAGCAGTGAAGAGGGGGGTACGCTGTTTTTT
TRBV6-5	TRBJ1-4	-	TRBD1	CASRAGQRNEKLFF	TGTGCCAGCAGAGCGGGACAGCGTAATGAAAAACTGTTTTTT
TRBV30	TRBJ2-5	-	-	CAWTGRETQYF	TGTGCCTGGACGGGACGAGAGACCCAGTACTTC
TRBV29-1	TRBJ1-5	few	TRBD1	CSVDVGQGNQPQHF	TGCAGCGTTGATGTGGGACAGGGCAATCAGCCCCAGCATTTT